Below are 26 T cell receptor beta chains sequenced from a single sample in a study of T cell responses to AZD1222 COVID-19 vaccine. The method was immunoSEQ multiplex PCR; TCRdb's version includes in-frame clones alone and lacks a portion of them. This sample has 100,000 to 150,000 clones, with about nine tenths found just once. The source was peripheral blood, collected on day 0 of AZD1222 vaccination. These TCRs come from an adult in good health.

This sequence joins TRBV2 and TRBJ1-3; D remains unclear. Trimming removed 6 bases at V and 4 bases at J, with 13 bases between. The germline V gene has CDR1 SNHLY and CDR2 FYNNEI. This CDR3 comprises 14 residues. The CDR3 reads CASSPQTRGNTIYF. In DNA form, the CDR3 reads TGTGCCAGCAGCCCCCAGACGCGAGGAAACACCATATATTTT.

V usage is TRBV7-2 and J usage is TRBJ2-1; D perhaps matches TRBD2 (5 bases). Trimming pared 5 bases from V and 1 base from J, leaving 6 bases between. In germline, CDR1 is SGHTA, CDR2 FQGNSA. The CDR3 length is 13 residues. The CDR3 protein is CASSPGSYNEQFF. For the CDR3, the DNA is TGTGCCAGCAGCCCGGGATCCTACAATGAGCAGTTCTTC.

The chain carries TRBV7-8 and TRBJ2-7; the match to TRBD1 covers 7 bases. Germline V gene data show CDR1 as SGHVS and CDR2 as FQNEAQ. The CDR3 runs to 12 residues. V lost 3 bases to trimming and J lost 4 bases; unmatched junction nucleotides: 0. The CDR3 region has the DNA TGTGCCAGCAGCTTCAGGGGGTACGAGCAGTACTTC. Residues: CASSFRGYEQYF.

The rearrangement uses TRBV1 and TRBJ2-1; TRBD1 reflects the table's D call only, with no check against the DNA. TRBV1 is described as a pseudogene. CDR3 length: 22 amino acids. The DNA for the CDR3 is TGCACCAGCAGCCAAGATCGTTTGCTGACAGGGGGCCGGGAGGGCCTCGACAATGAGCAGTTCTTC. Translation: CTSSQDRLLTGGREGLDNEQFF.

The chain joins TRBV11-1 to TRBJ2-1; tentatively, D is TRBD2 (5 bases). Germline V gives CDR1 SGHAT, CDR2 FQDESV (reference sequence). V dropped 5 bases and J dropped 10 bases, with 15 bases sitting between them. This CDR3 has 13 amino acids. CDR3 DNA: TGTGCCAGCAGCACTCAACTGGGAGTAGAGCAGTTCTTC. Its translation is CASSTQLGVEQFF.

The genes are TRBV24-1 and TRBJ2-3; 7 nucleotides match TRBD1. V was clipped by 4 bases and J by 9 bases; unmatched bases: 3. This CDR3 spans 12 amino acids. Per the germline V gene, CDR1 is KGHDR and CDR2 is SFDVKD. The chain's CDR3 is CATSERTGTQYF. The CDR3 DNA reads TGTGCCACCAGTGAGCGGACAGGCACGCAGTATTTT.

The rearrangement uses TRBV4-2 and TRBJ2-3; D uncertain. The germline gives CDR1 LGHNA, CDR2 YNFKEQ. V lost 0 bases and J lost 2, with 18 bases in between. This CDR3 has 18 amino acids. This CDR3 reads CASSQDAHRRRATDTQYF. CDR3 sequence (DNA): TGTGCCAGCAGCCAAGACGCCCATAGGCGTCGGGCCACAGATACGCAGTATTTT.

The chain couples TRBV5-5 to TRBJ1-5, with D possibly TRBD1 on 5 matching bases. Germline assignment: CDR1 SGHKS and CDR2 YYEKEE (reference sequence). The V end was cut by 0 bases, the J end by 7 bases, with 11 bases between. The CDR3 is made up of 14 amino acids. CDR3 residues: CASSLGGDGQPQHF. The CDR3 DNA reads TGTGCCAGCAGCTTGGGAGGGGATGGCCAGCCCCAGCATTTT.

V usage is TRBV6-4 and J usage is TRBJ2-6; D may be TRBD1 or TRBD2 (5 bases each). With 0 bases removed from V and 0 bases from J, the gap between germline ends came to 9 bases. CDR3 length: 17 residues. CDR1 MRHNA and CDR2 SNTAGT come from the germline V gene. The CDR3 DNA is TGTGCCAGCAGTGACTCGAGTGGGGGCTCTGGGGCCAACGTCCTGACTTTC. Protein: CASSDSSGGSGANVLTF.

This clone occurred once. The chain is built from TRBV19 and TRBJ2-3; D possibly corresponds to TRBD1 (6 bases). The CDR3 has 13 amino acids. CDR1 LNHDA and CDR2 SQIVND come from the germline V gene (reference sequence). With 3 bases removed from V and 3 bases from J, the gap between germline ends came to 7 bases. CDR3 amino acids: CASSMQGTDTQYF. DNA for the CDR3: TGTGCCAGTAGTATGCAGGGGACAGATACGCAGTATTTT.

The J gene is TRBJ2-1, the V gene TRBV27; 7 nucleotides agree with TRBD1. This CDR3 is built from 15 residues. CDR1 MNHEY and CDR2 SMNVEV come from the germline V gene (reference sequence). J was trimmed by 0 bases and V by 5 bases; bases with no gene match: 4. The CDR3 DNA is TGTGCCAGCAGTGAGACAGGGAGCTCCTACAATGAGCAGTTCTTC. Translating it yields CASSETGSSYNEQFF.

This chain joins TRBV27 and TRBJ1-3, with TRBD1 as a possible D gene (6 bases). Deletions cut 0 bases from V and 4 bases from J, with 13 bases between. CDR1 and CDR2 (germline): MNHEY, SMNVEV (reference sequence). The CDR3 totals 16 residues. The DNA of the CDR3 is TGTGCCAGCAGTTTATCAGGGATGGGGGCCGGAAACACCATATATTTT. It is translated as CASSLSGMGAGNTIYF.

This chain links TRBV5-6 with TRBJ1-1; D not resolved. CDR1 SGHDT and CDR2 YYEEEE come from the germline V gene. Trimming cost V 3 bases and J 0 bases, with 12 bases left between them. The CDR3 runs to 15 residues. CDR3 loop: CASSSPTSMNTEAFF. The CDR3 DNA is TGTGCCAGCAGCTCCCCAACAAGTATGAACACTGAAGCTTTCTTT.

DNA of the CDR3: TGTGCCACGTCAAGTTTTCGGTACGGGACAGGGGTTAACACCGGGGAGCTGTTTTTT. Translated: CATSSFRYGTGVNTGELFF. The chain links TRBV5-6 to TRBJ2-2, with 10 positions matching TRBD1. The germline gives CDR1 SGHDT, CDR2 YYEEEE. This CDR3 spans 19 amino acids. Trimming at V came to 9 bases and at J to 2 bases, leaving 19 bases not matched to a gene. The whole variable domain, filled in from reference TRBV5-6 and TRBJ2-2, reads DAGVTQSPTHLIKTRGQQVTLRCSPKSGHDTVSWYQQALGQGPQFIFQYYEEEERQRGNFPDRFSGHQFPNYSSELNVNALLLGDSALYLCATSSFRYGTGVNTGELFFGEGSRLTVL.

The chain is built from TRBV7-2 and TRBJ2-7, with a weak D call TRBD1 (6 bases). CDR1 and CDR2 (germline): SGHTA, FQGNSA. There are 14 residues in the CDR3. Trimming stripped 3 bases from V and 2 bases from J, with 11 bases between. The CDR3 DNA sequence: TGTGCCAGCAGCTTCAAACAGGGACCCTACGAGCAGTACTTC. It translates to CASSFKQGPYEQYF.

This chain connects TRBV4-2 to TRBJ2-2, with 9 bases identical to TRBD2. The CDR3 is made up of 17 amino acids. Looked up from germline, CDR1 is LGHNA and CDR2 is YNFKEQ. V lost 0 bases, J lost 1 base, and 3 bases stayed unmatched. The CDR3 protein is CASSQEVLAGNTGELFF. CDR3 nucleotides: TGTGCCAGCAGCCAAGAGGTACTAGCGGGGAACACCGGGGAGCTGTTTTTT.

The rearrangement links TRBV28 to TRBJ1-6; D uncertain. Germline-derived CDR1 and CDR2 are MDHEN and SYDVKM. The V and J ends lost 0 bases and 14 bases respectively, with 11 bases between them. The CDR3 has 13 amino acids. The CDR3 protein is CASSLWTTWALHF. The CDR3 DNA follows: TGTGCCAGCAGTTTATGGACAACCTGGGCCCTCCACTTT.

This chain connects TRBV11-2 to TRBJ1-4; D uncertain. CDR3 size: 11 residues. Looked up from germline, CDR1 is SGHAT and CDR2 is FQNNGV. With 2 bases removed from V and 8 bases from J, the gap between germline ends came to 3 bases. CDR3 region: CASSLNEKLFF. For the CDR3, the DNA is TGTGCCAGCAGCTTAAACGAAAAACTGTTTTTT.

This rearrangement joins TRBV21-1 to TRBJ1-2. TRBV21-1 is annotated as a pseudogene. The CDR3 covers 14 residues. The CDR3 bases are TGTGCCAGCAGCAAAGAGCAGGGACTCTATGGCTACACCTTC. Amino acid sequence: CASSKEQGLYGYTF.

The rearrangement uses TRBV30 and TRBJ2-6; D gene ambiguous. V dropped 3 bases and J dropped 3 bases, with 3 bases sitting between them. The germline CDR1 and CDR2 sequences are GTSNPN and SVGIG (reference sequence). CDR3 size: 12 residues. CDR3 sequence: CAWSVGANVLTF. DNA for the CDR3: TGTGCCTGGAGCGTTGGGGCCAACGTCCTGACTTTC.

The chain couples TRBV5-4 to TRBJ1-5; perhaps TRBD1 as D (6 bases). The length of the CDR3 is 14 residues. Germline V gene sequence: CDR1 SGHNT, CDR2 YYREEE (reference sequence). Trimming shortened V by 4 bases and J by 7 bases, and 15 bases separated the two germline ends. The CDR3 DNA sequence: TGTGCCAGCAGCGTTGACAGGTCTGGGCAGCCCCAGCATTTT. Residues: CASSVDRSGQPQHF.

CDR3 region: CASSLKSGTSGGSSYEQYF. Here the CDR3 DNA reads TGTGCCAGCAGCCTCAAATCCGGGACTAGCGGGGGTAGCTCCTACGAGCAGTACTTC. The gene calls are TRBV5-5 and TRBJ2-7, with 14 positions matching TRBD2. V shed 4 bases and J 0 bases; nucleotides not matched to a gene: 12. The CDR3 length is 19 residues. CDR1 is SGHKS, CDR2 YYEKEE, per germline (reference sequence).

The V call is TRBV30, the J call TRBJ1-5; 8 positions agree with TRBD1. The V gene end was trimmed by 2 bases and the J gene end by 8 bases; junction bases not matched to a gene: 11. The CDR3 extends over 15 amino acids. Germline CDR1 is GTSNPN and CDR2 is SVGIG (reference sequence). The CDR3 region is CAWSSPRTGIEPQHF. CDR3 DNA sequence: TGTGCCTGGAGTTCACCCCGGACAGGGATCGAGCCCCAGCATTTT.

The rearrangement uses TRBV28 and TRBJ1-5, with D perhaps matching TRBD1 (6 bases). Trimming took 3 bases from V and 7 from J, leaving 10 bases between them. The CDR3 is made up of 13 amino acids. CDR1 and CDR2 from the germline V gene are MDHEN and SYDVKM. CDR3 in DNA: TGTGCCAGCAGTTTTGTAAGGGGGCAGCCCCAGCATTTT. This gives the protein CASSFVRGQPQHF.

The chain joins TRBV11-2 to TRBJ1-2; D gene unclear. Germline CDR1 SGHAT, CDR2 FQNNGV. The CDR3 loop spans 14 amino acids. V was trimmed by 0 bases and J by 1 base, leaving 6 bases between them. Here the CDR3 DNA reads TGTGCCAGCAGCTTAGATCGGGTTAACTATGGCTACACCTTC. Amino acids: CASSLDRVNYGYTF.

This rearrangement joins TRBV6-5 to TRBJ1-1, with D maybe TRBD1 (5 bases). V lost 1 base and J lost 6, with 15 bases in between. Germline loops: CDR1 MNHEY, CDR2 SVGAGI. CDR3 length: 15 residues. CDR3 DNA sequence: TGTGCCAGCAGTTACTTGGGACGGGAGGACGCTGAAGCTTTCTTT. Its protein product is CASSYLGREDAEAFF.